Below are 16 T cell receptor beta chains sequenced from a single sample in a study of T cell changes during pregnancy in multiple sclerosis. Measured with immunoSEQ multiplex PCR; TCRdb has only the in-frame clones, and not every one. The sample yields more than 80,000 clones, 90% to 95% seen once. The source was peripheral blood, collected in the second trimester of pregnancy. These receptor sequences come from a female donor with multiple sclerosis, enrolled in a pregnancy study.

The chain couples TRBV18 to TRBJ2-3; no firm D call. This CDR3 is built from 14 residues. V was pared by 8 bases and J by 5 bases, with 17 bases between. Germline CDR1 and CDR2: KGHSH and LQKENI. CDR3 region: CASARPGVVDTQYF. DNA for the CDR3: TGTGCCAGCGCGCGGCCGGGTGTTGTAGATACGCAGTATTTT.

This chain uses TRBV28 with TRBJ2-6; D remains ambiguous. The V gene's germline CDR1 is MDHEN and CDR2 SYDVKM. V lost 3 bases, J lost 1 base, and 7 bases lay in between. The CDR3 is 15 residues long. The CDR3: CASSFPPSGANVLTF. In DNA form, the CDR3 reads TGTGCCAGCAGTTTTCCTCCTTCTGGGGCCAACGTCCTGACTTTC. Filled out from reference TRBV28 and TRBJ2-6, the complete variable domain reads DVKVTQSSRYLVKRTGEKVFLECVQDMDHENMFWYRQDPGLGLRLIYFSYDVKMKEKGDIPEGYSVSREKKERFSLILESASTNQTSMYLCASSFPPSGANVLTFGAGSRLTVL.

J is TRBJ2-7 and V is TRBV6-5; 7 bases map to TRBD1. This CDR3 contains 14 residues. The germline gives CDR1 MNHEY, CDR2 SVGAGI. The J segment lost 3 bases and the V segment lost 6 bases, leaving 8 bases of the junction unmatched. This CDR3 is CASRRDRSVYEQYF. DNA for the CDR3: TGTGCCAGCAGAAGGGACAGATCAGTCTACGAGCAGTACTTC.

The count of this clone is one. This chain uses TRBV7-2 with TRBJ2-1; 7 nucleotides align to TRBD1. Germline V gene sequence: CDR1 SGHTA, CDR2 FQGNSA. This CDR3 spans 13 amino acids. The V gene end was trimmed by 3 bases and the J gene end by 6 bases; junction bases not matched to a gene: 2. The CDR3 protein is CASSFDRANEQFF. CDR3 nucleotide sequence: TGTGCCAGCAGCTTCGACAGGGCCAATGAGCAGTTCTTC.

The chain employs TRBV5-4 and TRBJ2-5; TRBD2 matches 10 bases. Trimming cost V 3 bases and J 0 bases; bases outside gene matches: 14. CDR3 size: 19 residues. Germline CDR1 is SGHNT and CDR2 is YYREEE (reference sequence). The CDR3 sequence: CASSSRGASGRPNQETQYF. The CDR3, as DNA: TGTGCCAGCAGCTCCAGGGGGGCTAGCGGGAGACCCAACCAAGAGACCCAGTACTTC.

The V and J genes are TRBV19 and TRBJ1-2; TRBD1 is a possible D gene (5 bases). This CDR3 contains 16 residues. V lost 0 bases, J lost 3 bases, and 14 bases lay in between. In germline, CDR1 is LNHDA, CDR2 SQIVND (reference sequence). This chain's CDR3 is CASSIDSRGGHYGYTF. The CDR3 bases are TGTGCCAGTAGTATAGATTCAAGGGGTGGGCACTATGGCTACACCTTC.

This sequence joins TRBV5-1 and TRBJ2-3; D not resolved. With 3 bases removed from V and 1 base from J, the gap between germline ends came to 15 bases. Germline V gene data show CDR1 as SGHRS and CDR2 as YFSETQ. The CDR3 is 16 amino acids. The CDR3 nucleotides are TGCGCCAGCAGCTATCGCTTCCGGTTTCGCACAGATACGCAGTATTTT. As protein: CASSYRFRFRTDTQYF.

The chain carries TRBV18 and TRBJ2-5; D might be TRBD1 (6 bases). Trimming removed 3 bases from V and 2 bases from J, with 16 bases in between. Germline lookup yields CDR1 KGHSH and CDR2 LQKENI. There are 16 residues in the CDR3. The CDR3 DNA is TGTGCCAGCTCACCGACTTTCGACAGGCCTCAAGAGACCCAGTACTTC. Translated, it gives CASSPTFDRPQETQYF.

The chain has TRBV4-2 and TRBJ1-5; TRBD1 aligns across 7 bases. The V gene's germline CDR1 is LGHNA and CDR2 YNFKEQ. Losses at the gene ends were 0 bases for V and 1 base for J; bases not matched to a gene: 3. The CDR3 covers 16 residues. CDR3 bases: TGTGCCAGCAGCCAAGAGGTCAGGGGGAGCAATCAGCCCCAGCATTTT. Its translation: CASSQEVRGSNQPQHF.

To note about this clone: At one of its ends the junction is not consistent with the germline gene, which may arise from a read error. This chain connects TRBV11-2 to TRBJ2-5; TRBD1 aligns across 8 bases. The germline V gene encodes CDR1 SGHAT and CDR2 FQNNGV. CDR3 length: 13 residues. The CDR3 DNA sequence: TGTGCCAGCAGCTTGGGCCAGGGGGCGATCGGCCACTTC. Translation gives CASSLGQGAIGHF.

The chain carries TRBV27 and TRBJ1-2, with no clear D. Germline CDR1 and CDR2: MNHEY and SMNVEV (reference sequence). The ends were cut back, 6 bases at V and 5 bases at J, with 16 bases in the middle. This CDR3 is built from 14 residues. This CDR3 reads CASRELNPEYGYTF. In DNA form, the CDR3 reads TGTGCCAGCAGGGAGTTAAACCCCGAGTATGGCTACACCTTC.

The chain couples TRBV14 to TRBJ1-1; D gene unclear. CDR3 length equals 16 residues. Trimming cost V 3 bases and J 7 bases, with 21 bases left between them. Germline V lookup: CDR1 SGHDN, CDR2 FVKESK. The CDR3 loop reads CASSHSNGRSRGEAFF. The CDR3 DNA follows: TGTGCCAGCAGCCACTCCAACGGCAGGTCCCGGGGTGAAGCTTTCTTT.

The chain is built from TRBV27 and TRBJ1-2; tentative D call: TRBD1 (5 bases). Germline CDR1 reads MNHEY; CDR2 reads SMNVEV (reference sequence). The CDR3 is 13 amino acids. The V end was cut by 3 bases, the J end by 8 bases, with 13 bases between. The CDR3 DNA sequence: TGTGCCAGCAGTTTTAAAGGGGATTACGGCTACACCTTC. Its protein is CASSFKGDYGYTF.

V gene TRBV9 combines with J gene TRBJ1-1; D unclear. CDR1 is SGDLS and CDR2 is YYNGEE in the germline V gene. CDR3 size: 16 residues. V was pared by 5 bases and J by 6 bases, with 23 bases between. The CDR3 DNA sequence: TGTGCCAGCAGTCGCGAGCGGGGATCAGTTGGAGCTGAAGCTTTCTTT. Translation gives CASSRERGSVGAEAFF.

The genes are TRBV27 and TRBJ1-1; D is ambiguous. The CDR3 is 13 amino acids. CDR1 and CDR2 from the germline V gene are MNHEY and SMNVEV (reference sequence). V lost 5 bases and J 11 bases, leaving 18 bases between the germline ends. The DNA of the CDR3 is TGTGCCAGCAGTCCACGCGGGCGGCCCGGGGCTTTCTTT. Translating it yields CASSPRGRPGAFF.

This rearrangement joins TRBV6-5 to TRBJ1-1; no definite D call. Germline V gene lookup returns CDR1 MNHEY and CDR2 SVGAGI. With 2 bases removed from V and 5 bases from J, the gap between germline ends came to 9 bases. The CDR3 covers 13 residues. CDR3 nucleotides: TGTGCCAGCAGTTACGAAGGCGGAACTGAAGCTTTCTTT. As protein: CASSYEGGTEAFF.